This T cell receptor beta chain is drawn from a study of identical twins. Study-wide results and limits: The study reached conclusions through statistical analysis that was cross-sectional, not following the same donors.

TCRdb ran MiXCR on the 5' RACE reads and lists one entry per CDR3 protein. The sample lists over 600,000 distinct CDR3 sequences, 20% to 25% seen once, with 4.3% in the top ten. At least ten counts were recorded for this clonotype. Its specificity is not known. The sample also formed part of further work on T cells expressing NK-cell markers. That report notes: An anti-gamma-delta TCR antibody restricted sorting to alpha-beta TCR T cells in several experiments. There were several donors in whom these clonotypes also led the CD3+CD56-NKG2C+ fraction.

The sample taken for sequencing was PBMCs. This receptor was identified in a young woman in good health.

CDR3 in DNA: TGCAGCGTTCGAGCGGGGAGCGAGCAGTACTTC. Protein product: CSVRAGSEQYF. The chain is built from TRBV29-1 and TRBJ2-7; 7 positions match TRBD2. Trimming at V came to 5 bases and at J to 6 bases, leaving 4 bases not matched to a gene. Per germline, CDR1 SQVTM and CDR2 ANQGSEA. This CDR3 is 11 amino acids long.